The entry that follows covers one T cell receptor (beta chain) sequence. This clonotype occurred a few times. The antigen it binds to is not known. The sample holds no much larger clone one base away, and base qualities are not on file. TCR beta repertoires were profiled from peripheral blood of 10 to 15 young patients with multiple sclerosis to demonstrate the VDJtools post-analysis software. Multiple sclerosis patients were children and adolescents aged roughly 6 to 16 years. The CDR3, from cysteine to phenylalanine, totals 15 residues. Of the read, only the CDR3 DNA is kept; its 45 bases are in frame from base 1. V ends up 6 bases short and J 4 bases short, with an unmatched junction base count of 10. The germline V gene (reference sequence) provides CDR1 MNHNY and CDR2 SVGAGI. This sample stems from a study of post-analysis software for immune sequencing data (dated by TCRdb to between 2015 and 2017). As for the study more broadly: Relapsing-remitting, secondary progressive and progressive-relapsing multiple sclerosis were recorded as disease courses, and subtype annotation was lacking for some patients. The patient repertoires were compared against 11 previously published healthy control repertoires obtained from donors aged roughly 6 to 25 years. A subset of samples was prepared in parallel using single-end sample barcoding, then pooled and co-amplified after Illumina adapter ligation. Results and caveats for the whole study, not just this receptor: Compared with controls, multiple sclerosis patients had significantly lower normalized Chao1 diversity, a finding suggesting substantial peripheral T-cell clonal expansion. Significantly higher frequencies in patients than in controls were found for roughly 5 TRBV segments, including TRBV5-6, TRBV5-1 and TRBV20-1. The control group was slightly older than the multiple sclerosis patient group. Direct clustering with F measure revealed strong co-clustering of samples prepared in the same batch, which led to a batch-effect correction.

Library creation used PCR. TCRdb records Illumina HiSeq 2500 as the sequencer. Unique molecular identifiers were incorporated into TCR beta cDNA libraries to reduce PCR and sequencing biases. Every 1 to 10 million input T cells yielded approximately 500,000 cDNA molecules, meaning each molecule approximated one T cell. The patient libraries were prepared and sequenced using the same protocol as the earlier healthy control dataset. Within a given batch, samples were prepared together, multiplexed and sequenced on the same HiSeq lane. As for the original processing: Raw barcoded reads were processed with MIGEC, discarding single-read molecular identifier groups before consensus assembly and CDR3 extraction. Clonotype tables were post-analysed with VDJtools, normalizing diversity by down-sampling all datasets to the smallest sample size. Repertoire overlap clustering matched CDR3 amino acid but not nucleotide sequences to correct batch-related cross-sample contamination. The public reads were run again by TCRdb, first through fastp at Q25 and then through MiXCR, and only productive beta chains were kept. Duplicate CDR3 protein sequences are folded into a single record with the most common DNA and genes. The V and J calls were determined by TCRdb, not by the authors. The sample yields approximately 730,000 distinct CDR3 sequences; just over 45% were counted once. 4.9% of the sample rests with the top ten.

The sequencing sample was made of blood. The chain joins TRBV6-6 to TRBJ1-2; 8 of the junction bases match TRBD1. The clonotype was recovered from a girl between 5 and 17 years old with multiple sclerosis. At the DNA level, the sequence is TGTGCCAGCAGACACGATCAAGGACAGGGCTATGGCTACACCTTC. The resulting protein is CASRHDQGQGYGYTF.